The clone carrying this T cell receptor beta chain appeared a few times. The CDR3 covers 15 residues. Trimming at V came to 6 bases and at J to 6 bases, leaving 11 bases not matched to a gene. Germline V gives CDR1 MNHNS, CDR2 SASEGT. The record originates from a study of T-cell reconstitution after alpha-beta-depleted transplantation in children. TCRbeta library construction was performed incorporating unique molecular identifiers. TCRdb called the PCR reads again in MiXCR, with one record for every CDR3 protein. The sample carries around 580,000 distinct CDR3 sequences, more than 20% recorded once. V is TRBV6-1 and J is TRBJ1-5; the match to TRBD1 covers 7 bases. Here the sequenced sample was PBMCs, taken before TCRalphabeta/CD19-depleted stem cell transplant. This clonotype was obtained from a boy in the first two years of life with Wiskott-Aldrich syndrome, due to receive a stem cell transplant. CDR3 amino acids: CASSPRDSRTQPQHF. CDR3 bases: TGTGCCAGCAGCCCCCGGGACAGCCGGACTCAGCCCCAGCATTTT.